The 5 T cell receptor beta chains given below trace back to one sample, sequenced in a study of CD8 T cells in ankylosing spondylitis. Whole-study results and caveats: About eight highly homologous variants made up a TCR beta motif that seemed to typify ankylosing spondylitis blood.

A single record per CDR3 protein comes from TCRdb applying MiXCR to the 5' RACE reads. The data hold some 220,000 distinct CDR3 sequences, with just under 7.5% observed a single time. These TCRs are of unknown antigen specificity. The specimen was blood, either unsorted or a sorted T cell fraction (not recorded which). The origin of the receptors is a male donor with ankylosing spondylitis.

This clonotype has ten or more counts. The rearrangement joins TRBV7-9 to TRBJ2-1; 10 bases are shared with TRBD2. J was trimmed by 8 bases and V by 5 bases; bases with no gene match: 15. The CDR3 totals 17 residues. The V gene's germline CDR1 is SEHNR and CDR2 FQNEAQ (reference sequence). Here the CDR3 reads CASSPTPMRLAGDEQFF. CDR3 bases: TGTGCCAGCAGCCCGACCCCGATGAGACTAGCGGGCGATGAGCAGTTCTTC.

This clonotype was observed at least ten times. The chain carries TRBV2 and TRBJ2-3; 11 positions agree with TRBD1. CDR3 length: 18 residues. V shed 5 bases, J shed 1 base, and the junction held 11 bases outside the gene matches. Germline CDR1 SNHLY, CDR2 FYNNEI. DNA for the CDR3: TGTGCCAGCAGTTCTGCCGGGACAGGGGGTCAAGGCACAGATACGCAGTATTTT. Amino acid sequence: CASSSAGTGGQGTDTQYF.

This clonotype was recorded many times. This CDR3 is CASSLGGGAMNTEAFF. The CDR3 DNA reads as TGCGCCAGCAGCTTGGGCGGGGGTGCCATGAACACTGAAGCTTTCTTT. The chain uses TRBV5-1 and TRBJ1-1; D possibly corresponds to TRBD1 (5 bases). Germline-derived CDR1 and CDR2 are SGHRS and YFSETQ. V was shortened by 0 bases and J by 0 bases, with 12 bases between the two germline ends. CDR3 length equals 16 residues.

The chain links TRBV7-9 to TRBJ2-1; D remains unclear. The CDR3 has 15 amino acids. In germline, CDR1 is SEHNR, CDR2 FQNEAQ (reference sequence). V was cut by 5 bases and J by 0 bases, with 11 bases left in between. The DNA for the CDR3 is TGTGCCAGCAGCGGAGACACGAGCTCCTACAATGAGCAGTTCTTC. Protein: CASSGDTSSYNEQFF.

This clonotype was seen at least ten times. This chain links TRBV7-8 with TRBJ2-1, with D perhaps matching TRBD1 (5 bases). This CDR3 spans 15 amino acids. Germline V gene data show CDR1 as SGHVS and CDR2 as FQNEAQ. V was pared by 6 bases and J by 8 bases, with 20 bases between. CDR3 DNA sequence: TGTGCCAGCAGTTATAAGACAGCCCCTAGGTATGAGCAGTTCTTC. Its translation is CASSYKTAPRYEQFF. Full variable domain (missing parts from reference TRBV7-8 and TRBJ2-1): GAGVSQSPRYKVAKRGQDVALRCDPISGHVSLFWYQQALGQGPEFLTYFQNEAQLDKSGLPSDRFFAERPEGSVSTLKIQRTQQEDSAVYLCASSYKTAPRYEQFFGPGTRLTVL.